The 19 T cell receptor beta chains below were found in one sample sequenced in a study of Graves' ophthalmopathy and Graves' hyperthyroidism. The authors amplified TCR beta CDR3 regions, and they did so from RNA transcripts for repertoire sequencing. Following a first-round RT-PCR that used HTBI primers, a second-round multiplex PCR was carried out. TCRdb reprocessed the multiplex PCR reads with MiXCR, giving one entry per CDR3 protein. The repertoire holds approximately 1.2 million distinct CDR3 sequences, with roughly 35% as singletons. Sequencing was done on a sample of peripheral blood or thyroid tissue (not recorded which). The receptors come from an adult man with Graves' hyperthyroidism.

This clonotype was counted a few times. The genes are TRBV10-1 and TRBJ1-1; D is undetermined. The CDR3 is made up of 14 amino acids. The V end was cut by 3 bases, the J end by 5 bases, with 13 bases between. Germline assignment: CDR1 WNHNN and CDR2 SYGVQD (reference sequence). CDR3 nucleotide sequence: TGCGCCAGCAGTGACGAGGGAAGGGCGACTGAAGCTTTCTTT. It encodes CASSDEGRATEAFF.

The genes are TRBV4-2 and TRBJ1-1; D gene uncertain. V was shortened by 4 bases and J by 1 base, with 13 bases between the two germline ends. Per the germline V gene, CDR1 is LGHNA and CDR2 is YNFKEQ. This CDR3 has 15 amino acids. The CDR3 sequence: CASSPPGGSNTEAFF. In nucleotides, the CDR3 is TGTGCCAGCAGCCCCCCTGGAGGATCGAACACTGAAGCTTTCTTT.

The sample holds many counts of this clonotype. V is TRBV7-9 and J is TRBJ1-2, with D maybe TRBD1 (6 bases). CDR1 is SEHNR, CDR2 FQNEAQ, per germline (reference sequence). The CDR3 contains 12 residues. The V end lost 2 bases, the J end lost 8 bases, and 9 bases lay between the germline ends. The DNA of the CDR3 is TGTGCCAGCAGCTTAATTGGGGGCGGCTACACCTTC. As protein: CASSLIGGGYTF.

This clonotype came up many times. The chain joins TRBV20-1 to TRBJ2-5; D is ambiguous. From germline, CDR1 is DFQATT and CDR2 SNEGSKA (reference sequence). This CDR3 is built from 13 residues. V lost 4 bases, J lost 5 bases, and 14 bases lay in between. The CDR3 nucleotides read TGCAGTGCTACTAGGAGTGGGGTCGAGACCCAGTACTTC. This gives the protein CSATRSGVETQYF.

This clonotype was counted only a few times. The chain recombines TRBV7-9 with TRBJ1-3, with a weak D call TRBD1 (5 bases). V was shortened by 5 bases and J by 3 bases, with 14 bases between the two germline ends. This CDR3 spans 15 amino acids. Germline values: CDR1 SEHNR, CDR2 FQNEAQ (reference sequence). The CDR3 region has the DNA TGTGCCAGCAGCCGCTATAGGGGAGATGGAAACACCATATATTTT. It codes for CASSRYRGDGNTIYF.

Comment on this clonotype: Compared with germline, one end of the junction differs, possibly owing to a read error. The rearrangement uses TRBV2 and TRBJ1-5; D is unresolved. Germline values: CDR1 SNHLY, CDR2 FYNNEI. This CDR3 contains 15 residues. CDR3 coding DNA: TGCGCCGGCAGCCAACTTGTTACGAAGGGACAGCCCCAGCATTTT. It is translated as CAGSQLVTKGQPQHF. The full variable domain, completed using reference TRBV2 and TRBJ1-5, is EPEVTQTPSHQVTQMGQEVILRCVPISNHLYFYWYRQILGQKVEFLVSFYNNEISEKSEIFDDQFSVERPDGSNFTLKIRSTKLEDSAMYFCAGSQLVTKGQPQHFGDGTRLSIL.

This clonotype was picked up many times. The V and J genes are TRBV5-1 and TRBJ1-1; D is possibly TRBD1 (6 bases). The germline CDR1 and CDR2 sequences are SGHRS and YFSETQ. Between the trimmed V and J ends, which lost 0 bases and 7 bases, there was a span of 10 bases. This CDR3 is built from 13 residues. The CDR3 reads CASSLGGQYEAFF. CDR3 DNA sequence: TGCGCCAGCAGCTTGGGAGGACAGTATGAAGCTTTCTTT.

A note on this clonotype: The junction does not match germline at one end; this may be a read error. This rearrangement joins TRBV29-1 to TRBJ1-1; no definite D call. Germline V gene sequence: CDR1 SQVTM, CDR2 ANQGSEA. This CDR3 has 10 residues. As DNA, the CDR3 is TGCAGCGCCCTGCACACTGAAGCCTTCTTT. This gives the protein CSALHTEAFF.

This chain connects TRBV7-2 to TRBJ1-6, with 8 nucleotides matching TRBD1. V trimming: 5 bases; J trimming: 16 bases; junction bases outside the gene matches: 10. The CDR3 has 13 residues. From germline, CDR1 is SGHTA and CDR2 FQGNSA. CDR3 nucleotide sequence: TGTGCCAGCAGCCTCCGGACAGGGCAGTTTCTCCACTTT. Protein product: CASSLRTGQFLHF.

This CDR3 reads CASTDVGAQRTEAFF. The CDR3 coding sequence is TGTGCCAGCACCGACGTGGGGGCGCAGAGGACTGAAGCTTTCTTT. The gene calls are TRBV6-2 or TRBV6-3 and TRBJ1-1, with TRBD1 as a possible D gene (6 bases). Germline V gives CDR1 MNHEY, CDR2 SVGEGT. The CDR3 length is 15 residues. Trimming cost V 7 bases and J 5 bases, with 20 bases left between them.

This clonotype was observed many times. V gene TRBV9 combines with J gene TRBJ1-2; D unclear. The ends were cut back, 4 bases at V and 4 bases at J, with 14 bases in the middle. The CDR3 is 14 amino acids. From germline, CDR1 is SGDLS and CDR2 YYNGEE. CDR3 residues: CASSLLEGPYGYTF. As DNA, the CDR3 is TGTGCCAGCAGCCTCCTTGAAGGCCCCTATGGCTACACCTTC.

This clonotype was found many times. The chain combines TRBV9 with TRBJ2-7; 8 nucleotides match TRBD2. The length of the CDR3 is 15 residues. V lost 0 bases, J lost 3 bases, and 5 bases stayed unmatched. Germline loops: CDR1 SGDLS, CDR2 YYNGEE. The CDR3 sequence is CASSVDAGGLYEQYF. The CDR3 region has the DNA TGTGCCAGCAGCGTAGATGCGGGGGGCCTCTACGAGCAGTACTTC.

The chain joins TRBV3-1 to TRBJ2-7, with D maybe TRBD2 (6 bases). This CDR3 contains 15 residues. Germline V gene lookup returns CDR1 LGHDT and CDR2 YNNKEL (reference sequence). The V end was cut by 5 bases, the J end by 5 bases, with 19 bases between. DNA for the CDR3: TGTGCCAGCAGCTCCCTGAGTCGGGAGACCGACGAGCAGTACTTC. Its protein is CASSSLSRETDEQYF.

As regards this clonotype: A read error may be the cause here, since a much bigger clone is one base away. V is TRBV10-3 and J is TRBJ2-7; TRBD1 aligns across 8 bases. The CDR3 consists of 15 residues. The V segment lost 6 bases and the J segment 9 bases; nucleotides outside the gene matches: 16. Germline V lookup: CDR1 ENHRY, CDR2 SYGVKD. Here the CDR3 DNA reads TGTGCCATCAGGGAGAACCGGAACAGGGGGTCTCGGCAGTACTTC. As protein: CAIRENRNRGSRQYF.

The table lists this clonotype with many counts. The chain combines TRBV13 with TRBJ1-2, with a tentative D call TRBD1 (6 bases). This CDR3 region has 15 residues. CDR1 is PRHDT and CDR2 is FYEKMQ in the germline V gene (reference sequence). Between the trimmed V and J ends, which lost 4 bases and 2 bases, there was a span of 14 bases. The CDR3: CASSWRGDGNYGYTF. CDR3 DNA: TGTGCCAGCAGCTGGAGGGGGGACGGAAACTATGGCTACACCTTC.

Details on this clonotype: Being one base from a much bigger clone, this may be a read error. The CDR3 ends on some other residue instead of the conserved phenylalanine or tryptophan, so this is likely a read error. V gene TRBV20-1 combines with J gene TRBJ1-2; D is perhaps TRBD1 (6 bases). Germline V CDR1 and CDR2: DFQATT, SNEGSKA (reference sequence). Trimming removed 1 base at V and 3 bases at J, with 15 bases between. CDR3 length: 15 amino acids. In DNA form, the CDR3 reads TGCAGTGCTAGAGGGACAGAAAATCTTGACTATGGCTACACCCTC. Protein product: CSARGTENLDYGYTL.

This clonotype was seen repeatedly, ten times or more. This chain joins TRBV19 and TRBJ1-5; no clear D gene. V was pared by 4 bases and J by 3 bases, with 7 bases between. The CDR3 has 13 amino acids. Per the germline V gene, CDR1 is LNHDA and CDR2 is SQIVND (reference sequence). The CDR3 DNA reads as TGTGCCAGTAGTACTCAGGACAATCAGCCCCAGCATTTT. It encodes CASSTQDNQPQHF. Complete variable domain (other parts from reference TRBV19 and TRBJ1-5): DGGITQSPKYLFRKEGQNVTLSCEQNLNHDAMYWYRQDPGQGLRLIYYSQIVNDFQKGDIAEGYSVSREKKESFPLTVTSAQKNPTAFYLCASSTQDNQPQHFGDGTRLSIL.

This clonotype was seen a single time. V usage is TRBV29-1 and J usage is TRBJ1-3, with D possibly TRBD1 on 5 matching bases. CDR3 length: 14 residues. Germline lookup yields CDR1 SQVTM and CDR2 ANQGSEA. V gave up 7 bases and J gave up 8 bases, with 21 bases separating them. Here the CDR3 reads CSARGEDYGYTIYF. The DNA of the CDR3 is TGCAGCGCAAGAGGGGAAGACTATGGCTACACCATATATTTT. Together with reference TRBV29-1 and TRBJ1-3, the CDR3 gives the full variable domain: SAVISQKPSRDICQRGTSLTIQCQVDSQVTMMFWYRQQPGQSLTLIATANQGSEATYESGFVIDKFPISRPNLTFSTLTVSNMSPEDSSIYLCSARGEDYGYTIYFGEGSWLTVV.

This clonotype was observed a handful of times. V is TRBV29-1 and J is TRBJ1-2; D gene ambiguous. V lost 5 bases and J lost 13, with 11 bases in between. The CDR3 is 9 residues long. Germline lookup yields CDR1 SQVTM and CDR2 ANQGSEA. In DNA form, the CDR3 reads TGCAGCGTTCAAACTGGCGGCACCTTC. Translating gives CSVQTGGTF.